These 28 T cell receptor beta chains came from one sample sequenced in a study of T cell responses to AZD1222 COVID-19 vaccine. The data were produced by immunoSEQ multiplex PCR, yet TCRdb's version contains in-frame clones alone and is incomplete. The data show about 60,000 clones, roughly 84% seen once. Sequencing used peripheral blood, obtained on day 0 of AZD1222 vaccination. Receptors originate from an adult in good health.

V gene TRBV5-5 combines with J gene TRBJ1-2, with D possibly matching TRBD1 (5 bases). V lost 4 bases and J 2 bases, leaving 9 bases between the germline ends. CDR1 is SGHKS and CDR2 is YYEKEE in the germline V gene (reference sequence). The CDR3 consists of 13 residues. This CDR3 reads CASSPGGNYGYTF. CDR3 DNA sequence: TGTGCCAGCAGCCCCGGGGGAAACTATGGCTACACCTTC.

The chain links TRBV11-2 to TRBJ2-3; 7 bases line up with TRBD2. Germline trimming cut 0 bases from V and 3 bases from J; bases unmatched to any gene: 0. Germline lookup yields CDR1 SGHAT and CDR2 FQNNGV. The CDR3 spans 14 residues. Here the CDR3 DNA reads TGTGCCAGCAGCTTAGAGGGGGGGACAGATACGCAGTATTTT. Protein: CASSLEGGTDTQYF.

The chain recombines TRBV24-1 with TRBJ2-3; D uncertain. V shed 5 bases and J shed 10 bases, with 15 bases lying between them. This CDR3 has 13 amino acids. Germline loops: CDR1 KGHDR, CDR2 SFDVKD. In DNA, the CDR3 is TGTGCCACCAGTGTTCCCGGGTCCTACCCGCAGTATTTT. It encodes CATSVPGSYPQYF.

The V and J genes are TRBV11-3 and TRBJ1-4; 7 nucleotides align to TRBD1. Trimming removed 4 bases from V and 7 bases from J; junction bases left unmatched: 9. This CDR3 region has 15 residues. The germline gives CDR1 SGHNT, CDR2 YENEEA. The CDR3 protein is CASSSQQGRGEKLFF. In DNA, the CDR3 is TGTGCCAGCAGCTCACAACAGGGGCGCGGTGAAAAACTGTTTTTT.

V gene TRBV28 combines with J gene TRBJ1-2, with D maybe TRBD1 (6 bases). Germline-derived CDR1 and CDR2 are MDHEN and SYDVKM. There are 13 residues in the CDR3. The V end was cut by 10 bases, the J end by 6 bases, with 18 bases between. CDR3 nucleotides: TGTGCCACCGGAAGGGGGGGCGCGAATGGCTACACCTTC. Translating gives CATGRGGANGYTF.

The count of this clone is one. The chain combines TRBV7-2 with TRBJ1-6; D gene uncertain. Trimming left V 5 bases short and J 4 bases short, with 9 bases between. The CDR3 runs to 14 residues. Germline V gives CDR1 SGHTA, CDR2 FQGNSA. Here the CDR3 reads CASSPSTYNSPLHF. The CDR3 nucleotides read TGTGCCAGCAGCCCCTCTACATATAATTCACCCCTCCACTTT.

CDR3 DNA: TGTGCCAGCAGCTTATGGGGAAGTCAAGAGACCCAGTACTTC. Translation: CASSLWGSQETQYF. V and J are TRBV11-1 and TRBJ2-5; no definite D call. Looked up from germline, CDR1 is SGHAT and CDR2 is FQDESV (reference sequence). The CDR3 has 14 residues. Trimming removed 2 bases at V and 2 bases at J, with 9 bases between.

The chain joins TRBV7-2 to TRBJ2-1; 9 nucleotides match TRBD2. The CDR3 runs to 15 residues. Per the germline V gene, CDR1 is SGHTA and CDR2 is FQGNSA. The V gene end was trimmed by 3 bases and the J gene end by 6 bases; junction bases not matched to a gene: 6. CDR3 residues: CASSFLAGAVNEQFF. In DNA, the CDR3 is TGTGCCAGCAGCTTTTTAGCGGGAGCGGTCAATGAGCAGTTCTTC.

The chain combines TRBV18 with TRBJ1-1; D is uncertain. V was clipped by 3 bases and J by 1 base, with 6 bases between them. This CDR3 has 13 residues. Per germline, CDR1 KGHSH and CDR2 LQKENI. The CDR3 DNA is TGTGCCAGCTCACCGCAAGAGAACACTGAAGCTTTCTTT. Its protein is CASSPQENTEAFF.

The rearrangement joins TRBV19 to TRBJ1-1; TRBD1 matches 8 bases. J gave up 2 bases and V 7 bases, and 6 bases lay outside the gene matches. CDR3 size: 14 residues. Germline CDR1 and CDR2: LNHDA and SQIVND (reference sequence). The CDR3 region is CASTSGQGNTEAFF. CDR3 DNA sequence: TGTGCCAGTACTTCAGGACAGGGAAACACTGAAGCTTTCTTT. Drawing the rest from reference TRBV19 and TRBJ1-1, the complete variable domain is DGGITQSPKYLFRKEGQNVTLSCEQNLNHDAMYWYRQDPGQGLRLIYYSQIVNDFQKGDIAEGYSVSREKKESFPLTVTSAQKNPTAFYLCASTSGQGNTEAFFGQGTRLTVV.

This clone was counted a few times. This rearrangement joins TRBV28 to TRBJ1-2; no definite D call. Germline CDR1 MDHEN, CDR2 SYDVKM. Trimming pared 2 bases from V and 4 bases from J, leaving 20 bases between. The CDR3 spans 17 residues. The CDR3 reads CASSLTAAGLSGYGYTF. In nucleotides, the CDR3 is TGTGCCAGCAGTTTAACAGCGGCAGGACTATCGGGCTATGGCTACACCTTC.

The CDR3: CASSLGLLASDTQYF. The CDR3 coding sequence is TGTGCCAGCAGCTTAGGACTCCTAGCCTCAGATACGCAGTATTTT. V gene TRBV7-2 combines with J gene TRBJ2-3; D is perhaps TRBD2 (5 bases). CDR1 SGHTA and CDR2 FQGNSA come from the germline V gene. Trimming shortened V by 1 base and J by 4 bases, and 12 bases separated the two germline ends. The CDR3 has 15 amino acids. Full variable domain (missing parts from reference TRBV7-2 and TRBJ2-3): GAGVSQSPSNKVTEKGKDVELRCDPISGHTALYWYRQSLGQGLEFLIYFQGNSAPDKSGLPSDRFSAERTGGSVSTLTIQRTQQEDSAVYLCASSLGLLASDTQYFGPGTRLTVL.

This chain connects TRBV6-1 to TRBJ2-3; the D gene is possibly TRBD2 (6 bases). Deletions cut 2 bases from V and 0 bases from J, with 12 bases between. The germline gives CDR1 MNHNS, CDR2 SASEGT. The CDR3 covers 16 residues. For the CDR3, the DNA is TGTGCCAGCAGTGAAATACCGGGACTCAGCACAGATACGCAGTATTTT. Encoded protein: CASSEIPGLSTDTQYF.

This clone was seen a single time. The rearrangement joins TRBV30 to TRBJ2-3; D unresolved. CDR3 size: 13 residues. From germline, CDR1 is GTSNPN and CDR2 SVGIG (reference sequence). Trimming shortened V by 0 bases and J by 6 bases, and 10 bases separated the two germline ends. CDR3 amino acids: CAWSVLSLDTQYF. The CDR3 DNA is TGTGCCTGGAGTGTACTTTCGCTGGATACGCAGTATTTT.

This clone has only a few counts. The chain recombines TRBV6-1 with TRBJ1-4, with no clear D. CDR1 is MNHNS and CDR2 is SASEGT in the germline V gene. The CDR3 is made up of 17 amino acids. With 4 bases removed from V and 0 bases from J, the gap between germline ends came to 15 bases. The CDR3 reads CASSGSPADPTNEKLFF. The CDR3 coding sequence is TGTGCCAGCAGTGGTAGTCCCGCAGACCCAACTAATGAAAAACTGTTTTTT.

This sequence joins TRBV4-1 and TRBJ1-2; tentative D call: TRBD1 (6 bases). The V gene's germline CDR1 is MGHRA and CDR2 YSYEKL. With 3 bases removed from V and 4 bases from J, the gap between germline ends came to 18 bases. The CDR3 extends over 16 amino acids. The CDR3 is CASSHAQGRGPYGYTF. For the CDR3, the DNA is TGCGCCAGCAGCCACGCCCAGGGCAGGGGCCCCTATGGCTACACCTTC.

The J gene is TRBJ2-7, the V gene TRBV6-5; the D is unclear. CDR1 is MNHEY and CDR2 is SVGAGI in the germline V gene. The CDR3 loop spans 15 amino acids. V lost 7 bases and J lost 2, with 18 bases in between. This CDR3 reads CASTLDTSKPYEQYV. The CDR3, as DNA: TGTGCCAGCACTCTCGACACCTCTAAACCCTACGAGCAGTACGTC.

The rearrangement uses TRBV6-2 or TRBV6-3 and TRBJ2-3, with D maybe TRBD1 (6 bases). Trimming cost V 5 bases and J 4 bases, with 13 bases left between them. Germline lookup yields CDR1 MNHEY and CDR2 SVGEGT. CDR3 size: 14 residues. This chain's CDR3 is CASSPPGDPDTQYF. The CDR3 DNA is TGTGCCAGCAGTCCACCAGGGGACCCAGATACGCAGTATTTT.

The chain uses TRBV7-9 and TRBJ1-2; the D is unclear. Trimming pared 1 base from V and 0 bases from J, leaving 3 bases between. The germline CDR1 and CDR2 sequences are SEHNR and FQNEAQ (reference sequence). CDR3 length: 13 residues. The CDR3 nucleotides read TGTGCCAGCAGCTTAGACGCTAACTATGGCTACACCTTC. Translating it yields CASSLDANYGYTF.

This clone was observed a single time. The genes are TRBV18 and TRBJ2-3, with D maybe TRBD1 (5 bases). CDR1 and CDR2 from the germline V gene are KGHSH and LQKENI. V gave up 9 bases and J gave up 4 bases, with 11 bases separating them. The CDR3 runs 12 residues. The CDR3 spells CASLKGADTQYF. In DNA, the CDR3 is TGTGCCAGTCTAAAAGGGGCAGATACGCAGTATTTT. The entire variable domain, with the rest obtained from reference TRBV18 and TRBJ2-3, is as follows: NAGVMQNPRHLVRRRGQEARLRCSPMKGHSHVYWYRQLPEEGLKFMVYLQKENIIDESGMPKERFSAEFPKEGPSILRIQQVVRGDSAAYFCASLKGADTQYFGPGTRLTVL.

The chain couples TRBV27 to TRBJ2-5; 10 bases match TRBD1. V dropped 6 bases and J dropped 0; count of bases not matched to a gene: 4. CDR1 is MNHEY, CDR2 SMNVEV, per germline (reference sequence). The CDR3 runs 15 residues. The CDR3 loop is CASSPGQGNQETQYF. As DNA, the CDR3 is TGTGCCAGCAGCCCGGGACAGGGGAACCAAGAGACCCAGTACTTC.

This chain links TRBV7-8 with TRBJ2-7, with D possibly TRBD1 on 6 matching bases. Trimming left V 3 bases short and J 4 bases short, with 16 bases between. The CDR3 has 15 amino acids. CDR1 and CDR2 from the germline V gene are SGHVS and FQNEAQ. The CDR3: CASSFPDRTSYEQYF. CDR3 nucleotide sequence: TGTGCCAGCAGCTTCCCGGACAGAACCTCTTACGAGCAGTACTTC.

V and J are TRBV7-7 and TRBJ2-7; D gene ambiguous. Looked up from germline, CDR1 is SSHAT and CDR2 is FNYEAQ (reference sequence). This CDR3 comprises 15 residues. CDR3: CASSLIGQARYEQYV. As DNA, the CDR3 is TGTGCTAGCAGCTTAATAGGCCAGGCCCGCTACGAGCAGTACGTC.

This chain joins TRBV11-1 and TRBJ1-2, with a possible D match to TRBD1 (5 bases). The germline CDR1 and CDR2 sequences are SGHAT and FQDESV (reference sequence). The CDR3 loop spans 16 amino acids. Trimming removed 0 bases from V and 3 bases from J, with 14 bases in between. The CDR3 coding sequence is TGTGCCAGCAGCTTAGCAGAAGGTGGAGGGGACTATGGCTACACCTTC. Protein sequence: CASSLAEGGGDYGYTF.

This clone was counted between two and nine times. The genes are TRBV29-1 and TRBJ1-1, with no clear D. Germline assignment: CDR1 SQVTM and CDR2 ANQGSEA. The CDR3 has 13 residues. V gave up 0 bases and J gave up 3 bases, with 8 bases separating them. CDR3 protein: CSVEDRRHTEAFF. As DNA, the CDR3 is TGCAGCGTTGAAGATCGGAGGCACACTGAAGCTTTCTTT.

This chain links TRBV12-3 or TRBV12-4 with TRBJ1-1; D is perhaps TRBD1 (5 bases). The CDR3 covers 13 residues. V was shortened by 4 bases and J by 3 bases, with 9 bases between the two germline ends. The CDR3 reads CASSSRGDTEAFF. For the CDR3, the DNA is TGTGCCAGCAGTTCCCGAGGGGACACTGAAGCTTTCTTT.

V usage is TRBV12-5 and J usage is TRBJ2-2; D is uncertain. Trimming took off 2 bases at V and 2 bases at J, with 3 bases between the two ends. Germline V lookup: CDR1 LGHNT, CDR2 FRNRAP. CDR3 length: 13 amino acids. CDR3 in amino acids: CASGLPNTGELFF. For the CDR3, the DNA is TGTGCTAGTGGTTTGCCCAACACCGGGGAGCTGTTTTTT.

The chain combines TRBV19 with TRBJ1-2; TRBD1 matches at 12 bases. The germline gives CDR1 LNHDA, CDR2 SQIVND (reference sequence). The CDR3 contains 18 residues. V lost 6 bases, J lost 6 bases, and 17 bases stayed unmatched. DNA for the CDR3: TGTGCCAGTAGCCCGGGACAGGGGGCGCTGAGGATCTATAATGGCTACACCTTC. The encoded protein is CASSPGQGALRIYNGYTF. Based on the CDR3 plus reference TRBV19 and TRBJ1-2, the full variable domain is DGGITQSPKYLFRKEGQNVTLSCEQNLNHDAMYWYRQDPGQGLRLIYYSQIVNDFQKGDIAEGYSVSREKKESFPLTVTSAQKNPTAFYLCASSPGQGALRIYNGYTFGSGTRLTVV.